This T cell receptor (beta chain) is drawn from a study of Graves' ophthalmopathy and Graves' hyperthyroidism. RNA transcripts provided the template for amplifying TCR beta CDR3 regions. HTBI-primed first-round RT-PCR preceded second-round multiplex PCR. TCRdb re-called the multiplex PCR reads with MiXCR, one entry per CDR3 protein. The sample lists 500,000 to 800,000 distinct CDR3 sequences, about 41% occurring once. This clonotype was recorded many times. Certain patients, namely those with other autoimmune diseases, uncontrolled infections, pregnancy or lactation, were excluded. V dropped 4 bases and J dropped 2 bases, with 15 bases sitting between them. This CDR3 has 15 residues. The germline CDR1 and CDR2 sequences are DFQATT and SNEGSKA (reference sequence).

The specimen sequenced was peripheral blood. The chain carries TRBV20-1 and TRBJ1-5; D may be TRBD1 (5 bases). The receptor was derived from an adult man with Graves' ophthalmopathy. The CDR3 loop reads CSATWGSVRNQPQHF. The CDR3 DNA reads TGCAGTGCTACATGGGGGTCGGTGCGCAATCAGCCCCAGCATTTT.